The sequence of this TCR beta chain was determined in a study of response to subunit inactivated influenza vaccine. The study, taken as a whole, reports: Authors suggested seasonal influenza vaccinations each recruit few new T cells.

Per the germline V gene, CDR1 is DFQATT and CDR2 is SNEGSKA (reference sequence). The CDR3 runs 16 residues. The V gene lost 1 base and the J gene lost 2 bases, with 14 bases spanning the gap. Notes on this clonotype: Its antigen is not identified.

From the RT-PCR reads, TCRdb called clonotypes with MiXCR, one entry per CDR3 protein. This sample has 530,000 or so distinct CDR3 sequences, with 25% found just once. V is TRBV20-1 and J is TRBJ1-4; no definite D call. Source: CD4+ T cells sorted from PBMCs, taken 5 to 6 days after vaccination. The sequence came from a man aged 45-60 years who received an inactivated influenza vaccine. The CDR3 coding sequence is TGCAGTGCTAGAGGTCGCAAAGAACAGACTAATGAAAAACTGTTTTTT. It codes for CSARGRKEQTNEKLFF.